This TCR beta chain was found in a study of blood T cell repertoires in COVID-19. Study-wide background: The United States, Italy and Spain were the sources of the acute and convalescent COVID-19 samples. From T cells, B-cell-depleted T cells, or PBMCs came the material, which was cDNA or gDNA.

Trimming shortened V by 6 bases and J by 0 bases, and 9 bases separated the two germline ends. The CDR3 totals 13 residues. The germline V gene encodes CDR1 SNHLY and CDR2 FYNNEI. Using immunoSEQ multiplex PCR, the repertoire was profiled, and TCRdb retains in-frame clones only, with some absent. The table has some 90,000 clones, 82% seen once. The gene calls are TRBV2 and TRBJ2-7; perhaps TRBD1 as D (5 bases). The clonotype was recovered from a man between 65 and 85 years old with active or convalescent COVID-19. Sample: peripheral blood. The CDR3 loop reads CASRDTSSYEQYF. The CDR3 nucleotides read TGTGCCAGCAGGGACACAAGCTCCTACGAGCAGTACTTC.